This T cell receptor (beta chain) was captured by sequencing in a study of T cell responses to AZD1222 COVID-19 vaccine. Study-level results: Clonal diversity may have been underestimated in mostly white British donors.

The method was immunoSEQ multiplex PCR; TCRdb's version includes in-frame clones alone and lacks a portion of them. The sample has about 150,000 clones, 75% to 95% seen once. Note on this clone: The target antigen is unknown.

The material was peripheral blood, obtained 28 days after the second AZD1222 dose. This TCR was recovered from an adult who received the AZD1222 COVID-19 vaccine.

The CDR3 DNA follows: TGCGCCAGCAGCTTAGAAACGGGATTCACAGATACGCAGTATTTT. Encoded protein: CASSLETGFTDTQYF. The rearrangement joins TRBV5-1 to TRBJ2-3, with TRBD2 as a possible D gene (5 bases). The CDR3 is 15 residues long. The V gene lost 2 bases and the J gene lost 2 bases, with 12 bases spanning the gap. The germline gives CDR1 SGHRS, CDR2 YFSETQ.